This is a list of T cell receptor beta chains from one sample in a study of beta chain features in type 1 diabetes. Libraries were prepared by immunoSEQ multiplex PCR; TCRdb keeps only in-frame clonotypes and omits some of them. This table has 350,000 or so clones, less than 20% appearing once. Input material: naive CD4+ T cells from blood. Every receptor here comes from a woman younger than 30 in good health. The conserved cysteine and the conserved F or W are not part of the CDR3 here. The D gene is left open where the match is weak. Expanded clones are given a class, and other clones once, few, many or no size at all.

cdr3_aa: ASSLKETQY; clone_size: -; d_call: -; v_call: TRBV18
cdr3_aa: ASSEELGTETQY; clone_size: few; d_call: -; v_call: TRBV2
cdr3_aa: ASSFTGTGSYEQY; clone_size: few; d_call: -; v_call: TRBV7-2
cdr3_aa: ASSLDAFPDTEAF; clone_size: few; d_call: -; v_call: TRBV5-4
cdr3_aa: ASSSKWGQTNTGELF; clone_size: few; d_call: -; v_call: TRBV7-9
cdr3_aa: ASRRMGQGATEAF; clone_size: -; d_call: TRBD1; v_call: TRBV5-1
cdr3_aa: ASSQVGSYEQY; clone_size: -; d_call: -; v_call: TRBV14
cdr3_aa: ASSYAGGAAYEQY; clone_size: few; d_call: TRBD2; v_call: TRBV6-5
cdr3_aa: ASSPGGSAYEQY; clone_size: -; d_call: -; v_call: TRBV18
cdr3_aa: ASSRLAGTTYNEQF; clone_size: few; d_call: TRBD2; v_call: TRBV11-2
cdr3_aa: ARGGTSGTGANVLT; clone_size: -; d_call: TRBD2; v_call: TRBV2
cdr3_aa: ASTGLAGDEQY; clone_size: -; d_call: TRBD2; v_call: TRBV2
cdr3_aa: ASSSTGNRDGYT; clone_size: few; d_call: TRBD1; v_call: TRBV13
cdr3_aa: ASSQDLTGGYGYT; clone_size: -; d_call: TRBD1; v_call: TRBV4-2
cdr3_aa: ASSLRQGAVYEQY; clone_size: -; d_call: TRBD1; v_call: TRBV7-7
cdr3_aa: ASSTVVSYNSPLH; clone_size: few; d_call: -; v_call: TRBV7-2
cdr3_aa: ASSPSYEQY; clone_size: -; d_call: -; v_call: TRBV7-9
cdr3_aa: ATSRSPDRAYGYT; clone_size: -; d_call: TRBD1; v_call: TRBV15
cdr3_aa: ASSVGRAVNYGYT; clone_size: -; d_call: -; v_call: TRBV9
cdr3_aa: ASSVGVSSYEQY; clone_size: -; d_call: -; v_call: TRBV5-1
cdr3_aa: ASRQGSTEAF; clone_size: -; d_call: TRBD1; v_call: TRBV5-1
cdr3_aa: ASSGLADGTGELF; clone_size: few; d_call: TRBD2; v_call: TRBV2
cdr3_aa: AWSQFMNTEAF; clone_size: few; d_call: -; v_call: TRBV30
cdr3_aa: AWTHSGSTDTQY; clone_size: -; d_call: TRBD2; v_call: TRBV30
cdr3_aa: ASSLTDTQY; clone_size: -; d_call: -; v_call: TRBV19
cdr3_aa: ASRTEGTDTQY; clone_size: few; d_call: -; v_call: TRBV5-1
cdr3_aa: ASSLTGGSYEQY; clone_size: once; d_call: -; v_call: TRBV7-3
cdr3_aa: ASSPGLAGGPAQY; clone_size: few; d_call: TRBD2; v_call: TRBV5-1
cdr3_aa: ASSPRLAGGYNEQF; clone_size: few; d_call: TRBD2; v_call: TRBV27
cdr3_aa: ASSLVGGNTEAF; clone_size: few; d_call: -; v_call: TRBV28
cdr3_aa: ASSFGRALWGYT; clone_size: few; d_call: -; v_call: TRBV7-9
cdr3_aa: ASSVATGPNGYT; clone_size: -; d_call: -; v_call: TRBV9
cdr3_aa: AWSGTRGGEKLF; clone_size: few; d_call: -; v_call: TRBV30
cdr3_aa: ASSLMGADTQY; clone_size: once; d_call: -; v_call: TRBV7-3
cdr3_aa: ASSKGVFSG; clone_size: few; d_call: -; v_call: TRBV21-1
cdr3_aa: AWSGTSVVAQY; clone_size: -; d_call: TRBD2; v_call: TRBV30
cdr3_aa: ASSLGDIKDDEQY; clone_size: few; d_call: -; v_call: TRBV18
cdr3_aa: ASSSVYYGYT; clone_size: few; d_call: -; v_call: TRBV19
cdr3_aa: AWKRGSGRFTEAF; clone_size: few; d_call: -; v_call: TRBV30
cdr3_aa: ASSLYEDQPQH; clone_size: few; d_call: -; v_call: TRBV7-9
cdr3_aa: ASRPMRPDNSPLH; clone_size: few; d_call: -; v_call: TRBV19
cdr3_aa: ASSLDNRAGESPLH; clone_size: few; d_call: -; v_call: TRBV5-4